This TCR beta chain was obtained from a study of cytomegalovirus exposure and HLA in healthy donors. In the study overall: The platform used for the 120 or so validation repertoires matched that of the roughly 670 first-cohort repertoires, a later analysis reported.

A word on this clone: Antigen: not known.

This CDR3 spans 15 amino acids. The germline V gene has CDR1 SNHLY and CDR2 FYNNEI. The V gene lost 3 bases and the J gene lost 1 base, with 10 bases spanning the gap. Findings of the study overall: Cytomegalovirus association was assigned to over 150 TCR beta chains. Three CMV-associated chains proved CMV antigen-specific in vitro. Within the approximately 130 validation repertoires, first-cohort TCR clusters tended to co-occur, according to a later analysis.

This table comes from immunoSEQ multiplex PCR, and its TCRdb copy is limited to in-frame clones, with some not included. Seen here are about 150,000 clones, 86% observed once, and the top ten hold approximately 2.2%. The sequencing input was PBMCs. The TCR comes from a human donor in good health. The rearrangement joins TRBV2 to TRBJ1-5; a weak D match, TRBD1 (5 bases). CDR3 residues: CASSEVEGSNQPQHF. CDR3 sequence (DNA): TGTGCCAGCAGTGAGGTGGAGGGGAGCAATCAGCCCCAGCATTTT.